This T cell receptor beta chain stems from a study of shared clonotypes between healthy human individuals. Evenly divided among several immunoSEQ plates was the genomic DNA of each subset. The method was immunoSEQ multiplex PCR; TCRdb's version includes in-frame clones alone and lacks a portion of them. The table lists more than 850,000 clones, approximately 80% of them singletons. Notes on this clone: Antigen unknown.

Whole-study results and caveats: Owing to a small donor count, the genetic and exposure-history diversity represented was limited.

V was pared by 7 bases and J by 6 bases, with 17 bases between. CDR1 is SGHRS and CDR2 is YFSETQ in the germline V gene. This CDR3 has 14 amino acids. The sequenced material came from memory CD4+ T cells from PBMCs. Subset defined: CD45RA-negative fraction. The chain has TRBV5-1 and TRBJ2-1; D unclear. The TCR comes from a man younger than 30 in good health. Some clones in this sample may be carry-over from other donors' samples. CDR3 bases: TGCGCCAGCTGCGAAGGCGGCTTAGTCAATGAGCAGTTCTTC. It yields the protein CASCEGGLVNEQFF.